Below are 13 T cell receptor beta chains sequenced from a single sample in a study of T cells in Graves' hyperthyroidism and ophthalmopathy. TCR beta CDR3 regions were amplified from RNA. The HTBI primer set was used in a first-round RT-PCR of the TCR CDR3. TCRdb reanalysed the multiplex PCR reads using MiXCR and keeps one entry per CDR3 protein. This sample carries about 52,000 distinct CDR3 sequences, over 40% of them seen once, and the ten largest clones take about 9%. The sequencing input was blood. The receptors stem from a woman between 50 and 59 years old with Graves' ophthalmopathy.

V and J are TRBV9 and TRBJ1-5; TRBD1 agrees at 10 bases. This CDR3 comprises 16 residues. Germline V CDR1 and CDR2: SGDLS, YYNGEE. V gave up 4 bases and J gave up 5 bases; unmatched junction bases: 9. CDR3 amino acids: CASSPRDRGSYQPQHF. Written as DNA, the CDR3 is TGTGCCAGCAGCCCCAGGGACAGGGGTAGTTATCAGCCCCAGCATTTT.

In DNA form, the CDR3 reads TGTGCCAGCAGGACGGCTAGCGGGGTTACCTATGGCTACACCTTC. Its protein is CASRTASGVTYGYTF. The V and J genes are TRBV6-1 and TRBJ1-2; no clear D. The CDR3 extends over 15 amino acids. Trimming cost V 6 bases and J 4 bases, with 18 bases left between them. Looked up from germline, CDR1 is MNHNS and CDR2 is SASEGT.

This chain links TRBV20-1 with TRBJ2-5; TRBD2 matches 8 bases. CDR3 length: 13 amino acids. Germline V gene data show CDR1 as DFQATT and CDR2 as SNEGSKA (reference sequence). The ends lost 3 bases at V and 5 bases at J; junction bases unmatched: 5. CDR3 residues: CSASGGAGETQYF. CDR3 nucleotides: TGCAGTGCTAGCGGGGGGGCCGGCGAGACCCAGTACTTC.

This clonotype appeared many times. The rearrangement links TRBV19 to TRBJ1-4, with TRBD1 identical over 11 bases. The CDR3 has 15 amino acids. Trimming removed 6 bases from V and 6 bases from J; junction bases left unmatched: 6. The V gene's germline CDR1 is LNHDA and CDR2 SQIVND (reference sequence). In nucleotides, the CDR3 is TGTGCCAGTAGAACCCCGGGACAGGGGGATGAAAAACTGTTTTTT. This gives the protein CASRTPGQGDEKLFF.

On this clonotype: One end of the junction varies from germline; a read error may be responsible. The genes are TRBV7-8 and TRBJ2-2; TRBD2 matches 8 bases. From germline, CDR1 is SGHVS and CDR2 FQNEAQ. This CDR3 has 14 residues. The CDR3 sequence is CASSWTSSTGGLYF. CDR3 sequence (DNA): TGTGCCAGCAGCTGGACTAGCTCAACCGGGGGGCTGTATTTT.

V gene TRBV20-1 combines with J gene TRBJ2-3; D might be TRBD1 or TRBD2, each matching 6 bases. This CDR3 has 11 amino acids. Per the germline V gene, CDR1 is DFQATT and CDR2 is SNEGSKA (reference sequence). Trimming took off 6 bases at V and 6 bases at J, with 10 bases between the two ends. CDR3 DNA sequence: TGCAGTGCGGGGGGCAGGGATACGCAGTATTTT. It yields the protein CSAGGRDTQYF.

This clonotype was seen just once. One junction end disagrees with the germline gene, perhaps due to a read error. The rearrangement joins TRBV11-2 to TRBJ2-3; no firm D call. Germline V lookup: CDR1 SGHAT, CDR2 FQNNGV. The CDR3 is made up of 15 amino acids. CDR3 protein: CASSLMACSTNTQYF. In nucleotides, the CDR3 is TGTGCCAGCAGCTTAATGGCCTGCTCCACAAATACGCAGTATTTT. The whole variable domain, filled in from reference TRBV11-2 and TRBJ2-3, reads EAGVAQSPRYKIIEKRQSVAFWCNPISGHATLYWYQQILGQGPKLLIQFQNNGVVDDSQLPKDRFSAERLKGVDSTLKIQPAKLEDSAVYLCASSLMACSTNTQYFGPGTRLTVL.

This clonotype was recorded only once. Germline and junction disagree at one end, which may indicate a read error. The rearrangement links TRBV12-3 or TRBV12-4 to TRBJ1-5, with a possible D match to TRBD1 (5 bases). The CDR3 runs 14 residues. For the CDR3, the DNA is TGTACCAGCAACCCGGGACTCTCGGCTCAGCCCCAGCATTTT. This encodes CTSNPGLSAQPQHF.

In its sample, this clonotype was seen a few times. The chain is built from TRBV27 and TRBJ1-1, with D perhaps matching TRBD1 (5 bases). This CDR3 comprises 13 residues. V dropped 5 bases and J dropped 8 bases, with 15 bases sitting between them. In germline, CDR1 is MNHEY, CDR2 SMNVEV (reference sequence). In DNA, the CDR3 is TGTGCCAGCAGTCCCTCGCCGACAGCCGAAGCTTTCTTT. It specifies CASSPSPTAEAFF.

This clonotype was recorded at least ten times. The rearrangement links TRBV5-8 to TRBJ2-7, with D perhaps matching TRBD1 (5 bases). Trimming took 4 bases from V and 1 from J, leaving 12 bases between them. There are 14 residues in the CDR3. The germline V gene encodes CDR1 SGHTS and CDR2 YDEGEE. The CDR3 loop reads CASSPGRESYEQYF. The CDR3 DNA reads TGTGCCAGCAGCCCGGGCAGGGAATCCTACGAGCAGTACTTC.

This clonotype has a single count. The chain uses TRBV7-2 and TRBJ2-2; D is possibly TRBD2 (6 bases). CDR3 size: 15 residues. V shed 5 bases and J shed 3 bases, with 13 bases lying between them. Germline lookup yields CDR1 SGHTA and CDR2 FQGNSA. The CDR3 loop is CASSRSGGYTGELFF. In DNA, the CDR3 is TGTGCCAGCAGCCGATCCGGGGGATACACCGGGGAGCTGTTTTTT. The full variable domain, with the rest looked up from reference TRBV7-2 and TRBJ2-2, is GAGVSQSPSNKVTEKGKDVELRCDPISGHTALYWYRQSLGQGLEFLIYFQGNSAPDKSGLPSDRFSAERTGGSVSTLTIQRTQQEDSAVYLCASSRSGGYTGELFFGEGSRLTVL.

V gene TRBV10-2 combines with J gene TRBJ2-2; the D call may be TRBD1 or TRBD2 (7 bases each). V gave up 6 bases and J gave up 4 bases, with 12 bases separating them. Germline V lookup: CDR1 WSHSY, CDR2 SAAADI. The CDR3 length is 14 residues. The CDR3 region has the DNA TGCGCCAGCAGCAGGGGGGGGAGCACCGGGGAGCTGTTTTTT. This sequence encodes CASSRGGSTGELFF.

The CDR3 region has the DNA TGTGCCAGCAGACGGGGGACAGGGATCGAGTATGGCTACACCTTC. It specifies CASRRGTGIEYGYTF. This rearrangement joins TRBV5-5 to TRBJ1-2; 9 nucleotides agree with TRBD1. CDR3 size: 15 residues. CDR1 and CDR2 from the germline V gene are SGHKS and YYEKEE (reference sequence). Trimming took 5 bases from V and 5 from J; bases not matched to a gene: 10.